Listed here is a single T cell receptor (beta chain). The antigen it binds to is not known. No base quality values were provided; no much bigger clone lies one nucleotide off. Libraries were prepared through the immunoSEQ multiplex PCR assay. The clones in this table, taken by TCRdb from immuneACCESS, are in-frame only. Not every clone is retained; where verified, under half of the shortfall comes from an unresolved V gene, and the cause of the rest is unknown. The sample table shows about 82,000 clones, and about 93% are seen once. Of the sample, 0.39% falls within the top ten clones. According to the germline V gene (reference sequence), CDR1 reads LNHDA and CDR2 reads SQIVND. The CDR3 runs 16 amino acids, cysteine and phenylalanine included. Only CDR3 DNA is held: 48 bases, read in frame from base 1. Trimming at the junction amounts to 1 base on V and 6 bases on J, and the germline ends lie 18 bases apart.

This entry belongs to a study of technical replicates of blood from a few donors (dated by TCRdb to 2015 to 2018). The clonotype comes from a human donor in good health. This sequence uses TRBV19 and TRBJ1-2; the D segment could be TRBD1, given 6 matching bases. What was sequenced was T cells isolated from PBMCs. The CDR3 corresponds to CASSIVQQGLSDGYTF. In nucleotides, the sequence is TGTGCCAGTAGTATAGTTCAACAGGGATTGTCAGATGGCTACACCTTC.